These 6 T cell receptor beta chains came from one sample sequenced in a study of blood T cell repertoires in COVID-19. Assay: immunoSEQ multiplex PCR; the TCRdb copy retains only in-frame clones and omits some. This repertoire shows about 140,000 clones, roughly 73% found once; its top ten account for about 9.4%. The specimen sequenced was peripheral blood. These receptors were obtained from a woman aged 45 to 65 with active or convalescent COVID-19.

The J gene is TRBJ1-6, the V gene TRBV5-4, with 7 bases fitting TRBD1. Germline CDR1 reads SGHNT; CDR2 reads YYREEE (reference sequence). The CDR3 is 16 residues long. J lost 2 bases, V lost 3 bases, and 5 bases had no gene match. The CDR3 coding sequence is TGTGCCAGCAGCTCGGGAGGGACAGCCTATAATTCACCCCTCCACTTT. This sequence encodes CASSSGGTAYNSPLHF.

J is TRBJ2-7 and V is TRBV27; 8 nucleotides match TRBD1. V lost 6 bases and J lost 5; bases outside the gene matches: 6. The CDR3 contains 13 residues. Germline V lookup: CDR1 MNHEY, CDR2 SMNVEV (reference sequence). This chain's CDR3 is CASSYPGGNEQYF. DNA for the CDR3: TGTGCCAGCAGCTACCCAGGGGGCAACGAGCAGTACTTC.

This clone has more than one count but fewer than ten. CDR3 sequence (DNA): TGTGCCAGCAGTGATGGGACCGGGACTAGCGGGGGGTCCCTCCCCAGGGGCCAGTACTTC. The encoded protein is CASSDGTGTSGGSLPRGQYF. The chain couples TRBV2 to TRBJ2-5; 15 positions agree with TRBD2. After removal of 3 bases from V and 10 bases from J, the junction contained 21 bases not matched to a gene. This CDR3 region has 20 residues. Germline CDR1 and CDR2: SNHLY and FYNNEI.

The chain has TRBV11-2 and TRBJ2-4, with 9 bases identical to TRBD1. CDR3 length equals 18 residues. J lost 0 bases, V lost 8 bases, and 14 bases had no gene match. CDR1 and CDR2 (germline): SGHAT, FQNNGV. CDR3 in DNA: TGTGCCAGCCAGGTCGGGACAGGGACACTTCTAGCCAAAAACATTCAGTACTTC. Translated, it gives CASQVGTGTLLAKNIQYF.

This CDR3 reads CASSLAGGRRNEQFF. The CDR3 region has the DNA TGTGCCAGCAGCTTAGCGGGGGGGCGTAGAAATGAGCAGTTCTTC. This chain joins TRBV7-2 and TRBJ2-1; possible D gene TRBD2, 7 bases. Trimming removed 0 bases from V and 7 bases from J, with 13 bases in between. CDR1 and CDR2 from the germline V gene are SGHTA and FQGNSA. The CDR3 is 15 amino acids.

V usage is TRBV5-1 and J usage is TRBJ1-1, with 9 positions matching TRBD1. The V gene's germline CDR1 is SGHRS and CDR2 YFSETQ. The CDR3 is 13 residues long. With V trimmed by 7 bases and J by 2 bases, 3 bases remained unmatched. DNA for the CDR3: TGCGCCAGCCGACAGGGGGTTAACACTGAAGCTTTCTTT. It codes for CASRQGVNTEAFF.